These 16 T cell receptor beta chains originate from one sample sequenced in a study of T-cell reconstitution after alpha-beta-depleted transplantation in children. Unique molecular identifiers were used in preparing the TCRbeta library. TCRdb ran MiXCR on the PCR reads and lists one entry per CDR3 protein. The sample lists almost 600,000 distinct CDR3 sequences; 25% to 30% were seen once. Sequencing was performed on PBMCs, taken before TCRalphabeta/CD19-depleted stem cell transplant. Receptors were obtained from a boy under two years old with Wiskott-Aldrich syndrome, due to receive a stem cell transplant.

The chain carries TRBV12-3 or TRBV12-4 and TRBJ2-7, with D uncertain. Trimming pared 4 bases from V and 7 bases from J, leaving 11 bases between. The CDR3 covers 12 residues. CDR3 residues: CASSYGFWEQYF. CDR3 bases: TGTGCCAGCAGTTACGGGTTCTGGGAGCAGTACTTC.

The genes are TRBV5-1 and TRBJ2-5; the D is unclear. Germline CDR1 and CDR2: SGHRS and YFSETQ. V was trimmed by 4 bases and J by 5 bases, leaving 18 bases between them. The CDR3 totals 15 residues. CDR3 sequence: CASSIWTYFGETQYF. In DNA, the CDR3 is TGCGCCAGCAGCATATGGACCTACTTCGGGGAGACCCAGTACTTC.

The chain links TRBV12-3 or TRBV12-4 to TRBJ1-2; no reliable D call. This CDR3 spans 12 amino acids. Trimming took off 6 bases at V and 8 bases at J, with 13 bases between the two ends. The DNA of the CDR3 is TGTGCCAGCAGCCCCTTTTCCAACGGCTACACCTTC. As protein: CASSPFSNGYTF.

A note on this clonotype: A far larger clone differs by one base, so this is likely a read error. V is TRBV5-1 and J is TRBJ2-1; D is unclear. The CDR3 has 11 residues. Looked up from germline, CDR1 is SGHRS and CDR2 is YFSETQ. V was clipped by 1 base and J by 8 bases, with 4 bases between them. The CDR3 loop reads CASSLNDEQFF. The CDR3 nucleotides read TGCGCCAGCAGCTTGAACGATGAGCAGTTCTTC.

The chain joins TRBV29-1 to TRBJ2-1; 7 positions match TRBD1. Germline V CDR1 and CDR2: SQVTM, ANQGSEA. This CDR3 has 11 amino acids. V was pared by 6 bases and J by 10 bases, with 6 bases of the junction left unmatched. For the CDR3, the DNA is TGCAGCGTCGCGACAGGGAGAGAGCAGTTCTTC. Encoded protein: CSVATGREQFF.

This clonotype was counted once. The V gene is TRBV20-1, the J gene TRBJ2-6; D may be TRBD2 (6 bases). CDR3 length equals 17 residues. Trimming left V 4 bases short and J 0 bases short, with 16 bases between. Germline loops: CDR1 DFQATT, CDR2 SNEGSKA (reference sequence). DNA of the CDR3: TGCAGTGCTAATGGAGGGCGGTCACACTCTGGGGCCAACGTCCTGACTTTC. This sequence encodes CSANGGRSHSGANVLTF.

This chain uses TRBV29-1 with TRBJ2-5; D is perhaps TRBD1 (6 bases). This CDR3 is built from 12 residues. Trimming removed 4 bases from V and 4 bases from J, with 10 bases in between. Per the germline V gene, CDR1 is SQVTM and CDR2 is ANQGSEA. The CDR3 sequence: CSVVQGRETQYF. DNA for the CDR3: TGCAGCGTTGTGCAGGGGAGAGAGACCCAGTACTTC.

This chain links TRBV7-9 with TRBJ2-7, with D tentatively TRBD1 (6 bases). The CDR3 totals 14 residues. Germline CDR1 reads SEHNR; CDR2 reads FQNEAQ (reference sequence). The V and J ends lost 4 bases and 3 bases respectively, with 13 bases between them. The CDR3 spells CASSSLQGSYEQYF. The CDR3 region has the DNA TGTGCCAGCAGCTCCCTACAGGGAAGCTACGAGCAGTACTTC. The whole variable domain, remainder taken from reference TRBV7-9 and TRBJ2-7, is DTGVSQNPRHKITKRGQNVTFRCDPISEHNRLYWYRQTLGQGPEFLTYFQNEAQLEKSRLLSDRFSAERPKGSFSTLEIQRTEQGDSAMYLCASSSLQGSYEQYFGPGTRLTVT.

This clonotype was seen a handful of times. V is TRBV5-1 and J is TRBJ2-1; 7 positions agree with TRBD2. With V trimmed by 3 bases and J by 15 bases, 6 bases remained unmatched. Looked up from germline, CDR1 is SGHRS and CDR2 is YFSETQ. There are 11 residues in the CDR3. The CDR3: CASSSGLGRFF. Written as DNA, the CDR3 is TGCGCCAGCAGCTCCGGACTAGGAAGGTTCTTC. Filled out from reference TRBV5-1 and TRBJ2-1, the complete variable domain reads KAGVTQTPRYLIKTRGQQVTLSCSPISGHRSVSWYQQTPGQGLQFLFEYFSETQRNKGNFPGRFSGRQFSNSRSEMNVSTLELGDSALYLCASSSGLGRFFGPGTRLTVL.

CDR3 bases: TGCGCCAGCAGCCTAACTAGCGACCTAGCGGGGGAGACCCAGTACTTC. Translating it yields CASSLTSDLAGETQYF. The J gene is TRBJ2-5, the V gene TRBV5-1, with 9 bases fitting TRBD2. CDR1 SGHRS and CDR2 YFSETQ come from the germline V gene. The CDR3 has 16 residues. The V segment lost 4 bases and the J segment 5 bases; nucleotides outside the gene matches: 12.

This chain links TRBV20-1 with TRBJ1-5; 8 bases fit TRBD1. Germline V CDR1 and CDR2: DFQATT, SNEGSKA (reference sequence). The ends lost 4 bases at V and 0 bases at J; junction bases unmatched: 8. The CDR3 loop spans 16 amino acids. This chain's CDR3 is CSATEARGPSNQPQHF. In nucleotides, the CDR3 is TGCAGTGCTACAGAAGCCAGGGGGCCTAGCAATCAGCCCCAGCATTTT.

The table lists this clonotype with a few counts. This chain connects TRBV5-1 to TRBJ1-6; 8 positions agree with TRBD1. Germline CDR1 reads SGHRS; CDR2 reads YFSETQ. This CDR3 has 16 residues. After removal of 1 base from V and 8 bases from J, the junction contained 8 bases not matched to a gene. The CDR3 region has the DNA TGCGCCAGCAGCTTGACAAGGCAGGGGGCTCATTCACCCCTCCACTTT. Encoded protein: CASSLTRQGAHSPLHF.

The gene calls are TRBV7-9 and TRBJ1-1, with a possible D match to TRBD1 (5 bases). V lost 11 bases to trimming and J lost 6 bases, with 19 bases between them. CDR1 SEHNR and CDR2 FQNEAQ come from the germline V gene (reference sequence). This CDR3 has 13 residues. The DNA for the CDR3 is TGTGCCTCCTCAAAGCCGGGGGAACCTGAAGCTTTCTTT. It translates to CASSKPGEPEAFF.

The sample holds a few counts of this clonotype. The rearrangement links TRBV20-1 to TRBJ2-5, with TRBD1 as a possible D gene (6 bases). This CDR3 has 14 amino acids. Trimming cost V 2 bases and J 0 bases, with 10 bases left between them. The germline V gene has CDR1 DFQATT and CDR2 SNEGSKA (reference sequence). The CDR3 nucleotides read TGCAGTGCTAGAAGGCAGGGGTACCAAGAGACCCAGTACTTC. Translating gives CSARRQGYQETQYF.

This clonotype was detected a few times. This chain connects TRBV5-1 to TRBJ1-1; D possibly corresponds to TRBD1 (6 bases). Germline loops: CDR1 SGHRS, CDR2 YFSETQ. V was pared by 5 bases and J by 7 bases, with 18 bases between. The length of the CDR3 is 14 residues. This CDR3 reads CASRRQDVKGEAFF. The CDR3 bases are TGCGCCAGCAGGCGACAGGATGTAAAGGGTGAAGCTTTCTTT.

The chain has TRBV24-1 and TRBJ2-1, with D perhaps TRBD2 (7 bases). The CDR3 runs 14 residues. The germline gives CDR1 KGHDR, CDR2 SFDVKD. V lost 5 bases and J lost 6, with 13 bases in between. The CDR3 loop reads CATSGGLAVNEQFF. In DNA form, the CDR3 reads TGTGCCACCAGTGGGGGGCTAGCGGTCAATGAGCAGTTCTTC.